The rows below give T cell receptor beta chains drawn from one sample of a study of PD-1 blockade in classical Hodgkin lymphoma. TCRdb's copy holds only in-frame clones and misses some; the assay was immunoSEQ multiplex PCR. The sample carries 80,000 to 100,000 clones, roughly 90% recorded once. Source: peripheral blood mononuclear cells (PBMCs), taken at baseline. These receptors were collected from a human donor with classical Hodgkin lymphoma. Both conserved end residues are part of each CDR3. A D gene is named only where the DNA matches it firmly. Clone size is not always given. Where it is, it says once, few, many or a class for expanded clones.

cdr3_nt: TGTGCCAGTAGTGGGCTGACTAGCGGGAGGGCCAGGAATGAGCAGTTCTTC
cdr3_aa: CASSGLTSGRARNEQFF
v_call: TRBV19
j_call: TRBJ2-1
d_call: TRBD2
clone_size: NA

cdr3_nt: TGTGCCAGCAGCTTAGCGGGTGGGTACCGGGACTTTGAAGCTTTCTTT
cdr3_aa: CASSLAGGYRDFEAFF
v_call: TRBV7-8
j_call: TRBJ1-1
d_call: NA
clone_size: NA

cdr3_nt: TGCGCCAGCAGCCAGCCGGGACAGGGTTACGAGCAGTACTTC
cdr3_aa: CASSQPGQGYEQYF
v_call: TRBV4-1
j_call: TRBJ2-7
d_call: TRBD1
clone_size: NA

cdr3_nt: TGTGCCAGCAGCGTAGTTGGGGGACTAGCGGCCAATGAGCAGTTCTTC
cdr3_aa: CASSVVGGLAANEQFF
v_call: TRBV9
j_call: TRBJ2-1
d_call: TRBD2
clone_size: NA

cdr3_nt: TGCGCCAGCAGTGAGTCACGTTCGAACACCGGGGAGCTGTTTTTT
cdr3_aa: CASSESRSNTGELFF
v_call: TRBV10-1
j_call: TRBJ2-2
d_call: NA
clone_size: NA

cdr3_nt: TGTGCCAGCAGCTTGGCGACAGGGGTCACAGATACGCAGTATTTT
cdr3_aa: CASSLATGVTDTQYF
v_call: TRBV5-4
j_call: TRBJ2-3
d_call: TRBD1
clone_size: NA

cdr3_nt: TGTGCCAGCAGCTTTGGGACTGGAAACACCATATATTTT
cdr3_aa: CASSFGTGNTIYF
v_call: TRBV5-6
j_call: TRBJ1-3
d_call: NA
clone_size: NA

cdr3_nt: TGTGCCAGCGAAAACAGGGAAAAGGCTGAAGCTTTCTTT
cdr3_aa: CASENREKAEAFF
v_call: TRBV28
j_call: TRBJ1-1
d_call: NA
clone_size: NA

cdr3_nt: TGTGCCAGTAGTATAGGGGTAGGGCAGCCCCAGCATTTT
cdr3_aa: CASSIGVGQPQHF
v_call: TRBV19
j_call: TRBJ1-5
d_call: NA
clone_size: NA

cdr3_nt: TGTGCCAGCAGCGGACTAACAGATACGCAGTATTTT
cdr3_aa: CASSGLTDTQYF
v_call: TRBV9
j_call: TRBJ2-3
d_call: NA
clone_size: NA

cdr3_nt: TGTGCCAGCCGCGGGACGGTGAACACTGAAGCTTTCTTT
cdr3_aa: CASRGTVNTEAFF
v_call: TRBV19
j_call: TRBJ1-1
d_call: NA
clone_size: few

cdr3_nt: TGCGCCAGCATCGGCGGTCTAGACACAGATACGCAGTATTTT
cdr3_aa: CASIGGLDTDTQYF
v_call: TRBV4-1
j_call: TRBJ2-3
d_call: NA
clone_size: NA

cdr3_nt: TGTGCCAGCAGCTTAGAAGGGACGGCAGATCGGACCCAGTACTTC
cdr3_aa: CASSLEGTADRTQYF
v_call: TRBV11-2
j_call: TRBJ2-5
d_call: NA
clone_size: NA

cdr3_nt: TGTGCCAGCAGCTTAACCAGGGCAGATACGCAGTATTTT
cdr3_aa: CASSLTRADTQYF
v_call: TRBV7-3
j_call: TRBJ2-3
d_call: NA
clone_size: NA

cdr3_nt: TGTGCCAGCATCCCAGAGGGGGGTAGCGGACCCTACTTC
cdr3_aa: CASIPEGGSGPYF
v_call: TRBV6-5
j_call: TRBJ2-7
d_call: NA
clone_size: NA

cdr3_nt: TGTGCCAGCAGTGTGGGGGCCCAGGGGCCCTACGAGCAGTACTTC
cdr3_aa: CASSVGAQGPYEQYF
v_call: TRBV6-4
j_call: TRBJ2-7
d_call: NA
clone_size: NA

cdr3_nt: TGTGCCATCAGCGACACAGGGAGCTCTGGGGCCAACGTCCTGACTTTC
cdr3_aa: CAISDTGSSGANVLTF
v_call: TRBV10-3
j_call: TRBJ2-6
d_call: NA
clone_size: NA

cdr3_nt: TGTGCCATCAGTGAGTCAATCTCTGGAAACACCATATATTTT
cdr3_aa: CAISESISGNTIYF
v_call: TRBV10-3
j_call: TRBJ1-3
d_call: NA
clone_size: NA

cdr3_nt: TGTGCCAGCAGTTCCGATGCTCCCCCCTACGAGCAGTACTTC
cdr3_aa: CASSSDAPPYEQYF
v_call: TRBV6-5
j_call: TRBJ2-7
d_call: NA
clone_size: once

cdr3_nt: TGTGCCAGCAGCGTAACGACCGCTAGCCCGTACAATGAGCAGTTCTTC
cdr3_aa: CASSVTTASPYNEQFF
v_call: TRBV13
j_call: TRBJ2-1
d_call: NA
clone_size: once

cdr3_nt: TGTGCCAGCAGTTCCAACGAGCCCCATGGCTACACCTTC
cdr3_aa: CASSSNEPHGYTF
v_call: TRBV27
j_call: TRBJ1-2
d_call: NA
clone_size: NA

cdr3_nt: TGTGCCAGCAGTGAAGAAGGGAACTATGGCTACACCTTC
cdr3_aa: CASSEEGNYGYTF
v_call: TRBV2
j_call: TRBJ1-2
d_call: NA
clone_size: NA

cdr3_nt: TGTGCCAGCAGTTATAGCCAGACTGGAAACACCATATATTTT
cdr3_aa: CASSYSQTGNTIYF
v_call: TRBV6-5
j_call: TRBJ1-3
d_call: NA
clone_size: NA

cdr3_nt: TGTGCCAGCAGCTTGGGGGACAGGAACTATGGCTACACCTTC
cdr3_aa: CASSLGDRNYGYTF
v_call: TRBV5-4
j_call: TRBJ1-2
d_call: TRBD1
clone_size: NA

cdr3_nt: TGCGCCAGCAGCTCTCCTTCCGGGGAGCTGTTTTTT
cdr3_aa: CASSSPSGELFF
v_call: TRBV5-1
j_call: TRBJ2-2
d_call: NA
clone_size: NA

cdr3_nt: TGTGCCAGCAGCTTGGACAGGGGTACTGAAGCTTTCTTT
cdr3_aa: CASSLDRGTEAFF
v_call: TRBV5-4
j_call: TRBJ1-1
d_call: TRBD1
clone_size: NA

cdr3_nt: TGTGCCAGCAGTTTGACAGACGGGGGTTACTTC
cdr3_aa: CASSLTDGGYF
v_call: TRBV2
j_call: TRBJ2-7
d_call: NA
clone_size: NA

cdr3_nt: TGTGCCAGCAGCAACGACAGGGAAGAGACCCAGTACTTC
cdr3_aa: CASSNDREETQYF
v_call: TRBV28
j_call: TRBJ2-5
d_call: TRBD1
clone_size: NA

cdr3_nt: TGTGCCAGTAGTATCGCAGGGGGCAACAATCAGCCCCAGCATTTT
cdr3_aa: CASSIAGGNNQPQHF
v_call: TRBV19
j_call: TRBJ1-5
d_call: TRBD1
clone_size: NA